These 18 T cell receptor beta chains were sequenced from one sample in a study of T cell responses to AZD1222 COVID-19 vaccine. Using immunoSEQ multiplex PCR, the repertoire was profiled, and TCRdb retains in-frame clones only, with some absent. The data hold roughly 130,000 clones, with approximately 85% observed a single time. This specimen was peripheral blood, taken on day 0 of AZD1222 vaccination. These receptors were obtained from an adult in good health.

The chain has TRBV5-1 and TRBJ2-3; the match to TRBD1 covers 11 bases. Germline CDR1 and CDR2: SGHRS and YFSETQ. The CDR3 length is 14 residues. J was trimmed by 3 bases and V by 7 bases; bases with no gene match: 4. The DNA for the CDR3 is TGCGCCAGCCGGGACAGGGGGAGTACAGATACGCAGTATTTT. It encodes CASRDRGSTDTQYF.

The chain employs TRBV14 and TRBJ1-1; no clear D gene. Deletions cut 3 bases from V and 3 bases from J, with 11 bases between. Germline V gives CDR1 SGHDN, CDR2 FVKESK. The length of the CDR3 is 14 residues. CDR3 bases: TGTGCCAGCAGCCAGTTCGTCGGCCACACTGAAGCTTTCTTT. Encoded protein: CASSQFVGHTEAFF.

Comment on this clone: At one boundary the junction diverges from the germline segment, which might be a read error. The chain has TRBV14 and TRBJ1-2; the match to TRBD1 covers 7 bases. CDR1 SGHDN and CDR2 FVKESK come from the germline V gene. The CDR3 has 12 residues. The CDR3 here is CASSPTGDGDTF. CDR3 DNA sequence: TGTGCCAGCAGCCCTACAGGGGATGGCGACACCTTC.

This sequence joins TRBV21-1 and TRBJ1-6. TRBV21-1 is labeled a pseudogene. The CDR3 length is 13 residues. This chain's CDR3 is CASSKERHSPLHF. The CDR3 coding sequence is TGTGCCAGCAGCAAAGAAAGACATTCACCCCTCCACTTT.

The chain recombines TRBV18 with TRBJ2-5; no reliable D call. The length of the CDR3 is 13 residues. Trimming pared 0 bases from V and 1 base from J, leaving 3 bases between. Germline CDR1 is KGHSH and CDR2 is LQKENI. The CDR3 loop reads CASSPPSQETQYF. As DNA, the CDR3 is TGTGCCAGCTCACCACCTAGCCAAGAGACCCAGTACTTC.

The chain employs TRBV4-3 and TRBJ2-1; D may be TRBD2 (5 bases). V was clipped by 1 base and J by 6 bases, with 10 bases between them. The germline V gene encodes CDR1 LGHNA and CDR2 YSLEER. The CDR3 is made up of 14 amino acids. The CDR3 DNA follows: TGCGCCAGCAGCCAAGGGCGGGTCGTCAATGAGCAGTTCTTC. Its protein is CASSQGRVVNEQFF.

This chain uses TRBV5-1 with TRBJ1-1; 7 nucleotides agree with TRBD1. Per the germline V gene, CDR1 is SGHRS and CDR2 is YFSETQ. V dropped 4 bases and J dropped 1; count of bases not matched to a gene: 4. This CDR3 region has 14 residues. CDR3 loop: CASSEQGTNTEAFF. CDR3 bases: TGCGCCAGCAGCGAACAGGGGACGAACACTGAAGCTTTCTTT.

This clone was detected a few times. This sample also contains other DNA sequences that code for the same CDR3. This chain joins TRBV2 and TRBJ2-7; 8 positions agree with TRBD1. The germline V gene has CDR1 SNHLY and CDR2 FYNNEI. There are 14 residues in the CDR3. Losses at the gene ends were 6 bases for V and 2 bases for J; bases not matched to a gene: 6. The chain's CDR3 is CASRRGQATYEQYF. CDR3 bases: TGTGCCAGCAGGAGGGGACAGGCGACCTACGAGCAGTACTTC.

The rearrangement joins TRBV6-2 or TRBV6-3 to TRBJ2-5, with 7 bases matching TRBD1. Per the germline V gene, CDR1 is MNHEY and CDR2 is SVGEGT. Trimming cost V 5 bases and J 2 bases; bases outside gene matches: 2. This CDR3 is 13 amino acids long. The CDR3: CASSPDRQETQYF. CDR3 nucleotides: TGTGCCAGCAGTCCGGACAGGCAAGAGACCCAGTACTTC.

The rearrangement links TRBV30 to TRBJ2-2; D possibly corresponds to TRBD1 (6 bases). Germline V lookup: CDR1 GTSNPN, CDR2 SVGIG (reference sequence). The CDR3 is 13 residues long. V was clipped by 0 bases and J by 7 bases, with 9 bases between them. The CDR3 here is CAWSVQGVGELFF. CDR3 nucleotides: TGTGCCTGGAGTGTACAGGGAGTCGGGGAGCTGTTTTTT.

The J gene is TRBJ1-1, the V gene TRBV5-6, with D unclear. Looked up from germline, CDR1 is SGHDT and CDR2 is YYEEEE. Trimming stripped 4 bases from V and 1 base from J, with 17 bases between. CDR3 length: 16 amino acids. The chain's CDR3 is CASSHGSVRRNTEAFF. Here the CDR3 DNA reads TGTGCCAGCAGCCACGGCTCGGTCAGGAGGAACACTGAAGCTTTCTTT. Looking up the rest from reference TRBV5-6 and TRBJ1-1 gives the full variable domain: DAGVTQSPTHLIKTRGQQVTLRCSPKSGHDTVSWYQQALGQGPQFIFQYYEEEERQRGNFPDRFSGHQFPNYSSELNVNALLLGDSALYLCASSHGSVRRNTEAFFGQGTRLTVV.

The chain is built from TRBV24-1 and TRBJ1-3; D gene ambiguous. CDR1 is KGHDR, CDR2 SFDVKD, per germline. The length of the CDR3 is 13 residues. Between the trimmed V and J ends, which lost 4 bases and 4 bases, there was a span of 7 bases. The CDR3 reads CATSDLTGNTIYF. In DNA form, the CDR3 reads TGTGCCACCAGTGACTTGACAGGAAACACCATATATTTT.

The J gene is TRBJ1-1, the V gene TRBV3-1 (or the pseudogene TRBV3-2); tentatively, D is TRBD1 (5 bases). The V end lost 1 base, the J end lost 4 bases, and 10 bases lay between the germline ends. Germline loops: CDR1 LGHDT, CDR2 YNNKEL (reference sequence). This CDR3 spans 14 amino acids. The CDR3 loop reads CASSQVSGGTEAFF. The DNA for the CDR3 is TGTGCCAGCAGCCAAGTTTCCGGGGGCACTGAAGCTTTCTTT.

The chain recombines TRBV5-1 with TRBJ2-2, with D possibly being TRBD2 (6 bases). The CDR3 runs 16 residues. Trimming removed 4 bases from V and 1 base from J, with 14 bases in between. The V gene's germline CDR1 is SGHRS and CDR2 YFSETQ. The chain's CDR3 is CASSVQSGQNTGELFF. The CDR3 DNA follows: TGCGCCAGCAGCGTCCAAAGCGGGCAGAACACCGGGGAGCTGTTTTTT.

The chain uses TRBV6-1 and TRBJ1-2; D is uncertain. Germline-derived CDR1 and CDR2 are MNHNS and SASEGT. This CDR3 region has 15 residues. Trimming took off 1 base at V and 8 bases at J, with 17 bases between the two ends. This CDR3 is CASSEGTTPTIGYTF. The CDR3 nucleotides are TGTGCCAGCAGTGAAGGGACTACCCCCACTATCGGCTACACCTTC.

The rearrangement links TRBV28 to TRBJ1-2, with 7 bases that match TRBD1. This CDR3 spans 15 amino acids. Germline CDR1 reads MDHEN; CDR2 reads SYDVKM. The V gene end was trimmed by 6 bases and the J gene end by 4 bases; junction bases not matched to a gene: 11. The CDR3 nucleotides are TGTGCCAGCAGCCCATTCTCACAGGGGCGCTATGGCTACACCTTC. Its translation: CASSPFSQGRYGYTF.

This clone was picked up one time. V usage is TRBV7-2 and J usage is TRBJ2-5; TRBD2 is a possible D gene (7 bases). The germline gives CDR1 SGHTA, CDR2 FQGNSA. Trimming removed 3 bases at V and 2 bases at J, with 13 bases between. CDR3 length equals 15 residues. The CDR3 nucleotides read TGTGCCAGCAGCTTTACGGGGGGCACTCAAGAGACCCAGTACTTC. It is translated as CASSFTGGTQETQYF.

The V and J genes are TRBV28 and TRBJ1-1; D unclear. V was shortened by 2 bases and J by 8 bases, with 6 bases between the two germline ends. CDR3 length: 11 residues. The V gene's germline CDR1 is MDHEN and CDR2 SYDVKM. In DNA, the CDR3 is TGTGCCAGCAGTTTACGGCAGGAAGCTTTCTTT. Its translation is CASSLRQEAFF.